This T cell receptor beta chain comes out of a study of cytomegalovirus exposure and HLA in healthy donors. The protocol was immunoSEQ multiplex PCR, while the TCRdb copy is restricted to in-frame clones and leaves out a portion. Here the sample spans around 150,000 clones, roughly nine tenths being singletons. Study results and caveats: It was found in a later analysis that first-cohort TCR clusters tended to co-occur in the 130 or so validation repertoires. Most TCR sequences showed up rarely, but some public TCRs showed up in many donors.

V lost 0 bases to trimming and J lost 2 bases, with 11 bases between them. CDR3 length equals 16 residues. Germline assignment: CDR1 MGHRA and CDR2 YSYEKL. Comments on this clone: Its antigen remains unknown.

The donors were members of the approximately 120-subject validation cohort (separate from the approximately 730-subject first cohort). This sequence originates from a young woman in good health and CMV-seronegative. The sample consisted of PBMCs. The chain is built from TRBV4-1 and TRBJ1-5, with D possibly matching TRBD1 (5 bases). The chain's CDR3 is CASSQDSGPRNQPQHF. The CDR3 DNA sequence: TGCGCCAGCAGCCAAGATTCAGGGCCCCGCAATCAGCCCCAGCATTTT.